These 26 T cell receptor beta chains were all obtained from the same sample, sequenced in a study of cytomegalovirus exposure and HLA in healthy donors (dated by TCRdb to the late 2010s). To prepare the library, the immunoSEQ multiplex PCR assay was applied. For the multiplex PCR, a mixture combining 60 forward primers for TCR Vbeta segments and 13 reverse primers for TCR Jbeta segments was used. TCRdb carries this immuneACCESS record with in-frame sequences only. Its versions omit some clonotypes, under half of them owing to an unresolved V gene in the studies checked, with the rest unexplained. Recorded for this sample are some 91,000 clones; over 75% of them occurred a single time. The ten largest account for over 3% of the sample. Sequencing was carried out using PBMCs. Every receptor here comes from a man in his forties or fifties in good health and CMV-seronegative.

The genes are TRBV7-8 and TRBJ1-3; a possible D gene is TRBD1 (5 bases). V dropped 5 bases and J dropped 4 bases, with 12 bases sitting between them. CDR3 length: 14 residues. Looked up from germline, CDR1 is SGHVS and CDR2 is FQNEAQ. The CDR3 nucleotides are TGTGCCAGCAGCCCTATGACAGAGGGAAACACCATATATTTT. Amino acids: CASSPMTEGNTIYF. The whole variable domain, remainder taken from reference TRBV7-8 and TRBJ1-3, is GAGVSQSPRYKVAKRGQDVALRCDPISGHVSLFWYQQALGQGPEFLTYFQNEAQLDKSGLPSDRFFAERPEGSVSTLKIQRTQQEDSAVYLCASSPMTEGNTIYFGEGSWLTVV.

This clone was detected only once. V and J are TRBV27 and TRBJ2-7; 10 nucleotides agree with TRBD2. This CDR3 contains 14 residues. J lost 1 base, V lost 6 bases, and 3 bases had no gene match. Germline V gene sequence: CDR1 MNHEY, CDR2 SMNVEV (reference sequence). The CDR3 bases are TGTGCCAGCAGAATAGCGGGAGGTTCCTACGAGCAGTACTTC. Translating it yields CASRIAGGSYEQYF.

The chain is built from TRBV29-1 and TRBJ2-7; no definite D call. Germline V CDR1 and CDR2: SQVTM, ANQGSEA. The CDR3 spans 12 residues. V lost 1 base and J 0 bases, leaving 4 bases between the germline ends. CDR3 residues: CSVEASSYEQYF. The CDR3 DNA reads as TGCAGCGTTGAAGCCAGCTCCTACGAGCAGTACTTC.

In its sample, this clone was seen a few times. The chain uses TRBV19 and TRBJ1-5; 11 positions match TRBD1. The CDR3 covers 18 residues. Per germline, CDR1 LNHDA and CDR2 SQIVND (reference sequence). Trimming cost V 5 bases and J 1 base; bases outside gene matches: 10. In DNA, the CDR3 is TGTGCCAGTAGTGAGGGGACAGGGGGGTCTAAAAGCAATCAGCCCCAGCATTTT. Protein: CASSEGTGGSKSNQPQHF.

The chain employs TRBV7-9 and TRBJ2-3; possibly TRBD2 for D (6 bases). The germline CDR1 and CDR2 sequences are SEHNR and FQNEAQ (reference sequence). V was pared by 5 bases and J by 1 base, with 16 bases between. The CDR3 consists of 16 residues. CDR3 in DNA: TGTGCCAGCAGCCCAGCTGGGCGGGACGGCACAGATACGCAGTATTTT. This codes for CASSPAGRDGTDTQYF.

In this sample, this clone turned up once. CDR3: CASSPGTGVGNTIYF. In DNA form, the CDR3 reads TGTGCCAGCAGCCCCGGGACAGGGGTCGGAAACACCATATATTTT. The chain combines TRBV9 with TRBJ1-3, with 10 bases lining up with TRBD1. CDR1 and CDR2 from the germline V gene are SGDLS and YYNGEE. The CDR3 consists of 15 residues. V shed 4 bases, J shed 4 bases, and the junction held 5 bases outside the gene matches.

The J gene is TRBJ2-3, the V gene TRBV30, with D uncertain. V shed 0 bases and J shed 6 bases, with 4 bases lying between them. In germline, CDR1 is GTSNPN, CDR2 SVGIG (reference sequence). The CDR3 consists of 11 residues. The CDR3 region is CAWSVSDTQYF. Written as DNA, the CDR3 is TGTGCCTGGAGTGTTTCTGATACGCAGTATTTT.

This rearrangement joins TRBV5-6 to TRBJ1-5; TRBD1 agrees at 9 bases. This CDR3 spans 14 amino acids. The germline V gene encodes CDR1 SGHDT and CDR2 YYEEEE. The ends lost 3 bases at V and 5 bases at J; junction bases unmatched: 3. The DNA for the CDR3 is TGTGCCAGCAGCTACAGGGGGCTGTATCAGCCCCAGCATTTT. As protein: CASSYRGLYQPQHF.

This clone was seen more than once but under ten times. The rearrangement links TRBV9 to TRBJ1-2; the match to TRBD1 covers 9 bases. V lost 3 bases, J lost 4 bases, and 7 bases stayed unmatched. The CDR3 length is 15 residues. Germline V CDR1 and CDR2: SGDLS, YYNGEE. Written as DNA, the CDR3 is TGTGCCAGCAGCGCTTACAGGGGGCGAGGCTATGGCTACACCTTC. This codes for CASSAYRGRGYGYTF.

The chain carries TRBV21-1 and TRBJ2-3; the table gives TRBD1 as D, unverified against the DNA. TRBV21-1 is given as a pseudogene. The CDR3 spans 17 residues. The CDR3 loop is CASARYRGSSGTDTQYF. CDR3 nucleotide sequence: TGTGCCAGCGCCCGGTACAGGGGTTCATCTGGCACAGATACGCAGTATTTT.

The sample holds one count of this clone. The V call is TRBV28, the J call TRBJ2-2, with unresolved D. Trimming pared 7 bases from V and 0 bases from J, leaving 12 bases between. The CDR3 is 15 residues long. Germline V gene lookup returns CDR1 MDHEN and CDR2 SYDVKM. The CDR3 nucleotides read TGTGCCAGCACGTCGACACTTACGAACACCGGGGAGCTGTTTTTT. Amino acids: CASTSTLTNTGELFF.

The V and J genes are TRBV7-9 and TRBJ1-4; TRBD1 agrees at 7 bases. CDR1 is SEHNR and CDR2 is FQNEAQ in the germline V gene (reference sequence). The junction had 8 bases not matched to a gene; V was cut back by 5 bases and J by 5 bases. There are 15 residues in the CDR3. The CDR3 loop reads CASSHLQGLNEKLFF. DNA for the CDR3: TGTGCCAGCAGCCACCTACAGGGGTTGAATGAAAAACTGTTTTTT.

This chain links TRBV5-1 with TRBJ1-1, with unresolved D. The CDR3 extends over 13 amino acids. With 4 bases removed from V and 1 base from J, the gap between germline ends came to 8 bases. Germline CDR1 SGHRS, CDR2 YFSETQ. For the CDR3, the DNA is TGCGCCAGCAGCAGTCAGGAGAACACTGAAGCTTTCTTT. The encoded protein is CASSSQENTEAFF.

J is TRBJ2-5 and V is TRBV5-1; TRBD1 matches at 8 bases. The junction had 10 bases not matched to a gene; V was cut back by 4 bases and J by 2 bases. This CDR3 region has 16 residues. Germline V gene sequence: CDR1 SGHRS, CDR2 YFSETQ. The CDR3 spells CASSPFGQGTQETQYF. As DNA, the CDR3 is TGCGCCAGCAGCCCTTTTGGACAGGGAACGCAAGAGACCCAGTACTTC. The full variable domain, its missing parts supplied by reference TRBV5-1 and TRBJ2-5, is KAGVTQTPRYLIKTRGQQVTLSCSPISGHRSVSWYQQTPGQGLQFLFEYFSETQRNKGNFPGRFSGRQFSNSRSEMNVSTLELGDSALYLCASSPFGQGTQETQYFGPGTRLLVL.

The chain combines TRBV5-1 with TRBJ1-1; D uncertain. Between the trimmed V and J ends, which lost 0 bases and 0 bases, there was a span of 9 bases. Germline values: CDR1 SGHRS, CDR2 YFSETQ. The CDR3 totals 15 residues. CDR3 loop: CASSLGPQMNTEAFF. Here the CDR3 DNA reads TGCGCCAGCAGCTTGGGGCCACAAATGAACACTGAAGCTTTCTTT.

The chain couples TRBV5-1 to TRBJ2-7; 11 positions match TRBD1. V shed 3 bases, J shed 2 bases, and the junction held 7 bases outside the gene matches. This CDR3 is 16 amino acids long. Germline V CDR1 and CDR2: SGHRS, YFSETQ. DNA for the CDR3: TGCGCCAGCAGCTGGGGCCCGGGACAGGGGGCCTACGAGCAGTACTTC. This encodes CASSWGPGQGAYEQYF.

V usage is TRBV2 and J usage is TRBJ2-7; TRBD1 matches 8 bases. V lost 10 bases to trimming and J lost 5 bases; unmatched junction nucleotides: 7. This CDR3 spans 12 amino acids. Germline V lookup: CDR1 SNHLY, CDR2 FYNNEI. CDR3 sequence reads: CAITDRAHEQYF. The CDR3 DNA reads TGTGCCATAACGGACAGGGCTCACGAGCAGTACTTC.

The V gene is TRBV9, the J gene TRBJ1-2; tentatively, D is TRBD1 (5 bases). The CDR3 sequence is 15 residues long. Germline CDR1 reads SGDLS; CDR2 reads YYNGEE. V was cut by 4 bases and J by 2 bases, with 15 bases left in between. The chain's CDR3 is CASSSWGGRNYGYTF. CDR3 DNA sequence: TGTGCCAGCAGCAGTTGGGGGGGACGAAACTATGGCTACACCTTC.

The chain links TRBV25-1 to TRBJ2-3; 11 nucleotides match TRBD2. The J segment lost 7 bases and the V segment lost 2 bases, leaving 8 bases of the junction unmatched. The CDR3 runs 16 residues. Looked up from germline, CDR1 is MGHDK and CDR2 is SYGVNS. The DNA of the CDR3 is TGTGCCAGCAGTGAAACTGCTAGCGGGGGGTGGCATACGCAGTATTTT. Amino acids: CASSETASGGWHTQYF.

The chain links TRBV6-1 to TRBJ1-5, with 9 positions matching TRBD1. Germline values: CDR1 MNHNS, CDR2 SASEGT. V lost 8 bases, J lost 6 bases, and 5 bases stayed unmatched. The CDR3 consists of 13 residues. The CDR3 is CASEKDRGQPQHF. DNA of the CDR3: TGTGCCAGCGAGAAGGACAGGGGTCAGCCCCAGCATTTT.

The CDR3 spells CASIAGESAEAFF. In DNA, the CDR3 is TGTGCCAGCATCGCAGGGGAGAGCGCTGAAGCTTTCTTT. This sequence joins TRBV6-5 and TRBJ1-1; possibly TRBD1 for D (6 bases). Deletions cut 7 bases from V and 6 bases from J, with 15 bases between. The germline V gene encodes CDR1 MNHEY and CDR2 SVGAGI. This CDR3 spans 13 amino acids.

The CDR3, as DNA: TGTGCCAGCAGCTTAGGGGGACTAGCGAGATTCTTCTTC. It codes for CASSLGGLARFFF. The chain is built from TRBV11-2 and TRBJ2-1; 10 positions agree with TRBD2. CDR3 size: 13 residues. V dropped 1 base and J dropped 16; count of bases not matched to a gene: 7. Germline values: CDR1 SGHAT, CDR2 FQNNGV.

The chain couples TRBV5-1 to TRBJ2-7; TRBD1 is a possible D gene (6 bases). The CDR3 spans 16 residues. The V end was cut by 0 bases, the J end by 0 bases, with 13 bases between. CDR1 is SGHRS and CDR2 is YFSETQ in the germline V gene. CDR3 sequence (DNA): TGCGCCAGCAGCTTGGGGACAGTAACGAGCTCCTACGAGCAGTACTTC. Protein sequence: CASSLGTVTSSYEQYF.

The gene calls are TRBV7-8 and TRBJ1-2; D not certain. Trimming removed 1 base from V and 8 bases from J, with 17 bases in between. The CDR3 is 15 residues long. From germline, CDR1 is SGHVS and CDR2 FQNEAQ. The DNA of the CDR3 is TGTGCCAGCAGCTTAGATGGAGCTATTGGTAGCGGCTACACCTTC. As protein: CASSLDGAIGSGYTF.

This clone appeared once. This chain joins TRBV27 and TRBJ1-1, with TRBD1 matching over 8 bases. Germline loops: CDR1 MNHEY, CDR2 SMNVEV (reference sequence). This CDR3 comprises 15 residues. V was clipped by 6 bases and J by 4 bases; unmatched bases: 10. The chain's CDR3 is CASSQRTGRITEAFF. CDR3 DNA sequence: TGTGCCAGCAGCCAAAGGACAGGGAGAATCACTGAAGCTTTCTTT.

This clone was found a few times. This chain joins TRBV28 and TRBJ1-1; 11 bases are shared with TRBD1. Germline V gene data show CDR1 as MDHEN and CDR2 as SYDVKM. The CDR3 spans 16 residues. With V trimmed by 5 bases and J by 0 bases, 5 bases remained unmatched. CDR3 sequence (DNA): TGTGCCAGCAGTCTGGGGGACAGGGGGTTGAACACTGAAGCTTTCTTT. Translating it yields CASSLGDRGLNTEAFF.